The rows below give T cell receptor beta chains drawn from one sample of a study of OX40 agonist ivuxolimab in advanced cancers. The table came from immunoSEQ multiplex PCR; TCRdb's copy has only in-frame clones and leaves some out. The data show 25,000 to 35,000 clones, 80% to 85% seen once. Sequenced material: CD4+ or CD8+ T cells sorted from blood, taken in a trial of the OX40 agonist ivuxolimab. Every receptor here comes from an adult with an advanced solid tumor such as melanoma, head and neck, liver or kidney cancer. Both conserved end residues are part of each CDR3. The order of the fields is J gene, V gene, clone size, D gene, CDR3 DNA, CDR3 protein. A D gene is named only where the DNA matches it firmly. Clone size is given for some rows only: seen once, a few or many times, or a class if the clone is expanded.

TRBJ1-2 | TRBV6-6 | . | TRBD1 | TGTGCCAGCAGGAGTTCCGGGACAGGGTATGTGAACTACACCTTC | CASRSSGTGYVNYTF
TRBJ1-3 | TRBV5-1 | . | . | TGCGCCACCCGACGGGGAAACACCATATATTTT | CATRRGNTIYF
TRBJ1-4 | TRBV6-5 | . | . | TGTGCCAGCAGTCTCGGCTTCCATAGTGAAAAACTGTTTTTT | CASSLGFHSEKLFF
TRBJ1-1 | TRBV5-1 | . | . | TGCGCCAGCAGCGAGCAGGGACGGGGGAACACTGAAGCTTTCTTT | CASSEQGRGNTEAFF
TRBJ1-6 | TRBV30 | . | TRBD1 | TGTGCCTGGAGTGCAGACAGGGGCTCCTATAATTCACCCCTCCACTTT | CAWSADRGSYNSPLHF
TRBJ2-7 | TRBV5-1 | . | . | TGCGCCAGCAGCTTGGGGGGTGCCGTCTACGAGCAGTACTTC | CASSLGGAVYEQYF
TRBJ2-7 | TRBV6-5 | . | . | TGTGCCAGCAGTTACTCGGGGGACGGGACCTACGAGCAGTACTTC | CASSYSGDGTYEQYF
TRBJ2-7 | TRBV5-5 | . | . | TGTGCCAGCAGCTTGTTGCTCGTGGGCCACGAGCAGTACTTC | CASSLLLVGHEQYF
TRBJ1-2 | TRBV30 | . | . | TGTGCCTGGAGCGGGACGGCAGCTAACTATGGCTACACCTTC | CAWSGTAANYGYTF
TRBJ2-7 | TRBV25-1 | . | . | TGTGCCAGCAGTTCCTTCCCGAAATCCCACGAGCAGTACTTC | CASSSFPKSHEQYF
TRBJ2-3 | TRBV18 | few | . | TGTGCCAGCTCCCGGACAGATGGAGATACGCAGTATTTT | CASSRTDGDTQYF
TRBJ2-3 | TRBV30 | . | . | TGTGCCTGGAGTGTGCAGGTTAGCACAGATACGCAGTATTTT | CAWSVQVSTDTQYF
TRBJ1-1 | TRBV2 | . | . | TGTGCCAGCAGTCGCGGGACGAACACTGAAGCTTTCTTT | CASSRGTNTEAFF
TRBJ1-3 | TRBV11-2 | . | . | TGTGCCAGCAGCTTAGCGGGGGTCGGAAACACCATATATTTT | CASSLAGVGNTIYF
TRBJ2-7 | TRBV11-1 | . | . | TGTGCCAGCAGTCCCAGGTCCTACGAGCAGTACTTC | CASSPRSYEQYF
TRBJ2-1 | TRBV19 | . | . | TGTGCCAGTAGTATAGATCTTCAGGGAAACAATGAGCAGTTCTTC | CASSIDLQGNNEQFF
TRBJ2-3 | TRBV2 | . | . | TGTGCCAGCAGTGAAGGGTACGATACGCAGTATTTT | CASSEGYDTQYF